This T cell receptor (beta chain) was sequenced in a study of spatial heterogeneity in lung cancer. Background on the study: Within raw reads, each unique TCR and UMI combination appeared on average more than ten times. Study-level findings and limits: Tumoral mutation counts were tracked by counts of expanded intratumoral alpha and beta TCRs.

One entry per CDR3 protein results from TCRdb running MiXCR on the 5' RACE reads. The sample lists some 100,000 distinct CDR3 sequences, about 4.4% seen once, with around 21% in the top ten. This clonotype was picked up many times. Its antigen is not identified. Time point described: sample taken at primary tumor resection. Without sorting, whole RNA was sequenced from tumor, nontumor lung or frozen PBMC. The sequence came from a male donor with early-stage non-small cell lung cancer. This sample comprised lung tumor tissue, obtained at surgery.

The CDR3 bases are TGTGCCAGCAGTCCCCCTGGGGGACAGGGTTACGGCTACACCTTC. Translated: CASSPPGGQGYGYTF. The J gene is TRBJ1-2, the V gene TRBV25-1; 9 nucleotides align to TRBD1. The length of the CDR3 is 15 residues. Germline CDR1 MGHDK, CDR2 SYGVNS. The J segment lost 8 bases and the V segment lost 5 bases, leaving 12 bases of the junction unmatched.